Listed below are T cell receptor beta chains from one sample, sequenced in a study of T cells in localized non-small cell lung cancer. The assay was immunoSEQ multiplex PCR, and TCRdb's table has in-frame clones only and misses some. The sample includes around 50,000 clones, around 87% seen only once; the top ten take about 16%. Material: PBMCs, obtained before any cancer treatment. The receptors derive from a female donor with stage II lung adenocarcinoma. CDR3s include the opening cysteine and the closing phenylalanine or tryptophan. D genes are given only for firm matches. Not every row has a clone size; where given, it reads once, few, many or a size class.

NA	NA	TRBV29-1	TRBJ1-1	TGCAGCGTTGGGGGCAGAGGCACTGAAGCTTTCTTT	CSVGGRGTEAFF
NA	TRBD1	TRBV5-6	TRBJ1-2	TGTGCCAGCAGCTTGGCGGGGGGCTTGACAGGGAACTATGGCTACACCTTC	CASSLAGGLTGNYGYTF
NA	NA	TRBV6-4	TRBJ2-1	TGTGCCAGCAGTGGCAGGGAGAAGGGGAATGAGCAGTTCTTC	CASSGREKGNEQFF
NA	NA	TRBV5-5	TRBJ2-1	TGTGCCAGCAGCCCCCGGAGGGGGGGCCAAACCTCCTACAATGAGCAGTTCTTC	CASSPRRGGQTSYNEQFF
NA	NA	TRBV19	TRBJ1-2	TGTGCCAGTAGTCCATCCAGACGGGGTAACTATGGCTACACCTTC	CASSPSRRGNYGYTF
once	TRBD2	TRBV4-2	TRBJ2-5	TGTGCCAGCAGCCCGGTCCCCCGACCAGCGGGGGGGGAGACCCAGTACTTC	CASSPVPRPAGGETQYF
NA	TRBD1	TRBV19	TRBJ2-2	TGTGCCAGTAGTATCAGCGGACAGGGTGGCACCGGGGAGCTGTTTTTT	CASSISGQGGTGELFF
NA	TRBD1	TRBV27	TRBJ1-2	TGTGCCAGCAGTGCAACCGGGACAGGCGATGGCTACACCTTC	CASSATGTGDGYTF
NA	NA	TRBV5-1	TRBJ1-3	TGCGCCAGCAGCTTGCGACCCCGGGGGAGCTCTGGAAACACCATATATTTT	CASSLRPRGSSGNTIYF
NA	NA	TRBV14	TRBJ2-1	TGTGCCAGCAGCCAAACAGGGCTGGGATACAATGAGCAGTTCTTC	CASSQTGLGYNEQFF
NA	NA	TRBV4-1	TRBJ1-3	TGCGCCAGCAGCCTGTGGACAGCCTCTGGAAACACCATATATTTT	CASSLWTASGNTIYF
NA	NA	TRBV5-5	TRBJ1-2	TGTGCCAGCAGCTTGAACAGGGCGAACTATGGCTACACCTTC	CASSLNRANYGYTF
NA	NA	TRBV28	TRBJ1-2	TGTGCCAGCAGTTTGGGGTATAACTATGGCTACACCTTC	CASSLGYNYGYTF
NA	NA	TRBV10-3	TRBJ2-6	TGTGCCATCAGTGTCGAGGGTCCAAGCTCTGGGGCCAACGTCCTGACTTTC	CAISVEGPSSGANVLTF
NA	TRBD1	TRBV19	TRBJ2-7	TGTGCCAGTAGTACAGGGGGTTACGAGCAGTACTTC	CASSTGGYEQYF
NA	TRBD1	TRBV5-1	TRBJ1-1	TGCGCCAGCAGAGACAGGGACTTGAACACTGAAGCTTTCTTT	CASRDRDLNTEAFF
NA	NA	TRBV5-1	TRBJ2-5	TGCGCCAGCAGCGCCGAGGGACGGGGAGAGACCCAGTACTTC	CASSAEGRGETQYF
NA	NA	TRBV6-5	TRBJ1-2	TGTGCCAGCAAAAGGGAGGCGTTAGACTATGGCTACACCTTC	CASKREALDYGYTF
NA	NA	TRBV11-3	TRBJ2-1	TGTGCCAGCAGCCTTGAAATGAGTAATGAGCAGTTCTTC	CASSLEMSNEQFF
NA	NA	TRBV5-4	TRBJ2-3	TGTGCCAGCAGCTTAGACGTCAGGGAAGATACGCAGTATTTT	CASSLDVREDTQYF
NA	NA	TRBV9	TRBJ2-3	TGTGCCAGCAGCGTATTTAGCGGCCCGAGCACAGATACGCAGTATTTT	CASSVFSGPSTDTQYF
once	NA	TRBV6-5	TRBJ2-7	TGTGCCAGCAGAACCTCTGGAGGTAGGGGCGAGCAGTACTTC	CASRTSGGRGEQYF
NA	NA	TRBV5-5	TRBJ1-4	TGTGCCAGCAGCTTAAGGGGTCAGAGAAATGAAAAACTGTTTTTT	CASSLRGQRNEKLFF
NA	NA	TRBV10-3	TRBJ2-7	TGTGCCATCAGTGAGTCGAGGCAAGCCTCCTACGAGCAGTACTTC	CAISESRQASYEQYF
NA	NA	TRBV11-3	TRBJ2-3	TGTGCCAGCAGCACCGTGGTGTCTGGAGATACGCAGTATTTT	CASSTVVSGDTQYF
NA	TRBD1	TRBV6-6	TRBJ2-7	TGTGCCAGCACCCCCGGGACAGGGGCTCTGGGAGAGCAGTACTTC	CASTPGTGALGEQYF
NA	NA	TRBV15	TRBJ1-1	TGTGCCACCAGCAGAGGACGAGGGAAAGGGAACACTGAAGCTTTCTTT	CATSRGRGKGNTEAFF
NA	NA	TRBV6-1	TRBJ2-7	TGTGCCAGCAGTGAAATTAGAGTCCGCGACCACGAGCAGTACTTC	CASSEIRVRDHEQYF
NA	NA	TRBV2	TRBJ1-2	TGTGCCAGCAGAGAAGGGGGGCGCTTAGGTAACTATGGCTACACCTTC	CASREGGRLGNYGYTF